The clone carrying this T cell receptor beta chain has only a few counts. Its antigen is as yet unknown. The sample comes from a study of beta chain features in type 1 diabetes. Looking at the study overall: Examination covered roughly 100,000,000 sorted cells spanning all samples.

The CDR3 covers 13 residues. Germline loops: CDR1 MNHNS, CDR2 SASEGT. Trimming shortened V by 8 bases and J by 0 bases, and 8 bases separated the two germline ends. Study-level points and caveats: The study found that naive, central memory and Treg TCRB repertoires appeared more similar in patients than in healthy donors.

Since all of the isolated RNA was reverse transcribed, expressed TCRB transcripts were what got sequenced. Samples of naive, central memory and regulatory T cells yielded a mean of around 3.4 million reads. Assay: immunoSEQ multiplex PCR; the TCRdb copy retains only in-frame clones and omits some. This sample yields about 620,000 clones, of which around 16% are seen a single time; around 0.1% belongs to the top ten. What was sequenced was naive CD4+ T cells from blood. The clonotype comes from a man between 18 and 29 years old in good health. The chain recombines TRBV6-1 with TRBJ2-4, with D hard to call. This CDR3 reads CASLQLAKNIQYF. CDR3 sequence (DNA): TGTGCCAGCTTACAGCTAGCCAAAAACATTCAGTACTTC.